Detailed here is one T cell receptor beta chain. The entry originates in a study of blood T cells in healthy people across ages. The authors ran a second PCR of about 6 to 11 cycles using a sample-barcoded 5' primer and a J-beta primer mix. The study obtained at least 2.5 million CDR3-containing paired-end reads from every sample. TCRdb passed the 5' RACE reads through MiXCR, listing each CDR3 protein once. This sample has about 1 million distinct CDR3 sequences, with 40% to 45% found just once. V dropped 0 bases and J dropped 1 base, with 9 bases sitting between them. Looked up from germline, CDR1 is SGDLS and CDR2 is YYNGEE. The CDR3 covers 15 residues.

The TCR was taken from a woman aged 60-75 years in good health. This chain uses TRBV9 with TRBJ2-3; D gene uncertain. The specimen sequenced was blood. Written as DNA, the CDR3 is TGTGCCAGCAGCGTAGACGGGTGGGGCACAGATACGCAGTATTTT. This translates into CASSVDGWGTDTQYF.